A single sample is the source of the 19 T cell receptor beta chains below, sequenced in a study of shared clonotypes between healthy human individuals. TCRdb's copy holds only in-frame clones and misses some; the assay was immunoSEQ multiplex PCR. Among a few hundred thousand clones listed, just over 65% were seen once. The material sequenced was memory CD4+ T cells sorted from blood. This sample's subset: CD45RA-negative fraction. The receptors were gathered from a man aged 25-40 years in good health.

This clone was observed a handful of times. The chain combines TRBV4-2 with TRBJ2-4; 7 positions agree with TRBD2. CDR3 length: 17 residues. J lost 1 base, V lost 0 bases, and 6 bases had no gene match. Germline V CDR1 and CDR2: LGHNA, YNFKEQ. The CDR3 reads CASSQDYGGSAKNIQYF. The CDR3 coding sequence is TGTGCCAGCAGCCAAGATTATGGCGGGAGTGCCAAAAACATTCAGTACTTC.

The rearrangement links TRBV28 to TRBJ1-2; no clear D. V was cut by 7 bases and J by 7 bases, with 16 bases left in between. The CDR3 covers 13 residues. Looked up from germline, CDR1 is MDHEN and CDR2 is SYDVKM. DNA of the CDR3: TGTGCCAGCAAACTTACGGGTTTAGGTGGCTACACCTTC. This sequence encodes CASKLTGLGGYTF.

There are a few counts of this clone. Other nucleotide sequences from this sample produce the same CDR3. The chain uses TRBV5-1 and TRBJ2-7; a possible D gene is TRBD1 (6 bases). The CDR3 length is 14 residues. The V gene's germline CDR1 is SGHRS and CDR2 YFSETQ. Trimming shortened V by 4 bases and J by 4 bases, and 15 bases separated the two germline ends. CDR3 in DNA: TGCGCCAGCAGCCCGGGCCTGGACAGTTACGAGCAGTACTTC. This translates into CASSPGLDSYEQYF.

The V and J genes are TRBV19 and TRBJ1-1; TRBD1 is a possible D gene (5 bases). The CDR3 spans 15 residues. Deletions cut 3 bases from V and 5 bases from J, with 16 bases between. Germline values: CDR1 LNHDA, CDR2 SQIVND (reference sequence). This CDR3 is CASSIDWQGGTEAFF. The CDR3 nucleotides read TGTGCCAGTAGTATTGATTGGCAGGGAGGGACTGAAGCTTTCTTT.

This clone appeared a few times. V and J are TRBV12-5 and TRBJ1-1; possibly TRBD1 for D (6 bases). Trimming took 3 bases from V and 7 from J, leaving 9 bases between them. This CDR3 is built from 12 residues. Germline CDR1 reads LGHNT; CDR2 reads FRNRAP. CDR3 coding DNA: TGTGCTAGTGGTTTAGGCAGGGGTGAAGCTTTCTTT. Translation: CASGLGRGEAFF.

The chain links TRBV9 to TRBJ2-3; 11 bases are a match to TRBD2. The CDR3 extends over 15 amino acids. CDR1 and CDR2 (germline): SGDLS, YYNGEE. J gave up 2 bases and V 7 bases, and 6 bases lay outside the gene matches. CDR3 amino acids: CASGRLAGYTDTQYF. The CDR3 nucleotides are TGTGCCAGCGGAAGACTAGCGGGGTACACAGATACGCAGTATTTT.

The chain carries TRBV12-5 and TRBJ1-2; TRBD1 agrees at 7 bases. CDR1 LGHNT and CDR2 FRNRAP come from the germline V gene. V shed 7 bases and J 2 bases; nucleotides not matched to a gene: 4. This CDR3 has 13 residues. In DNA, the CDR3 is TGTGCTAGTGCGCGGGACAGCAACTATGGCTACACCTTC. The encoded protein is CASARDSNYGYTF.

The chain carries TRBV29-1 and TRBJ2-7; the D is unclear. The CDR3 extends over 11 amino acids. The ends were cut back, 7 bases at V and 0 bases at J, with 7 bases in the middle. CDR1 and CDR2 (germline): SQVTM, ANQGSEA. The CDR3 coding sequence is TGCAGCGCCCGAAACTCCTACGAGCAGTACTTC. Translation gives CSARNSYEQYF.

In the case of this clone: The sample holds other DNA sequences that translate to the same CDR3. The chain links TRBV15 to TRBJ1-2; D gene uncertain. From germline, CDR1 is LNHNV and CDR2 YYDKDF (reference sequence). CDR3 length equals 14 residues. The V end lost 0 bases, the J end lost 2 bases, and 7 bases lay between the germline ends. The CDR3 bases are TGTGCCACCAGCAGAGATCGCGGCAACTATGGCTACACCTTC. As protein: CATSRDRGNYGYTF.

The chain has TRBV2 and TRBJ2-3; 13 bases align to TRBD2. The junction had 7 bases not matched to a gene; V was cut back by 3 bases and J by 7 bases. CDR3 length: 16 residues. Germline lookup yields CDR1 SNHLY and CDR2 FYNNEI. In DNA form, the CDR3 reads TGTGCCAGCAGTGATCTCGGACTAGCGGGAGTAAATACGCAGTATTTT. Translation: CASSDLGLAGVNTQYF.

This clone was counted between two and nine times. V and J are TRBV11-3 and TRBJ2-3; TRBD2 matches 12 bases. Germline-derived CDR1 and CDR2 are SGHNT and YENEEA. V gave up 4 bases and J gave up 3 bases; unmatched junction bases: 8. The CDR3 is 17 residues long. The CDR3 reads CASSSRTSGTTTDTQYF. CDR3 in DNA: TGTGCCAGCAGCTCTAGGACTAGCGGGACCACTACAGATACGCAGTATTTT.

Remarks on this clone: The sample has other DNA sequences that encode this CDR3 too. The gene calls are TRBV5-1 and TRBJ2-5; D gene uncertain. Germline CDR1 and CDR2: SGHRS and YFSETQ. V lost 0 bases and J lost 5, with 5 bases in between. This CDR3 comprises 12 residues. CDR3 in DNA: TGCGCCAGCAGCTTGGCCGGTGAGACCCAGTACTTC. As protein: CASSLAGETQYF.

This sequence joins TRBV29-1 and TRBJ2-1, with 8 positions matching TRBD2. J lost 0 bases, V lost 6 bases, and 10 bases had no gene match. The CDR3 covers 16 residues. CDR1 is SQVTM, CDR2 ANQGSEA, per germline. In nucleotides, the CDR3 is TGCAGCGTGCCACGGAGGACTAGCAGCTCCTACAATGAGCAGTTCTTC. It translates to CSVPRRTSSSYNEQFF.

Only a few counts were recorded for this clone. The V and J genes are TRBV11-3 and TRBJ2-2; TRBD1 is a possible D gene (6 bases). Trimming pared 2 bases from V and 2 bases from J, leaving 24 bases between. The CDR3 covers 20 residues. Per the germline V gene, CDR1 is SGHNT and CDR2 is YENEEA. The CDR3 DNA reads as TGTGCCAGCAGCTTAACCTTCGCCGATCGGGGACATTTTAACACCGGGGAGCTGTTTTTT. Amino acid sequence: CASSLTFADRGHFNTGELFF. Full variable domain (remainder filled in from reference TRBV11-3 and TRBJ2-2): EAGVVQSPRYKIIEKKQPVAFWCNPISGHNTLYWYLQNLGQGPELLIRYENEEAVDDSQLPKDRFSAERLKGVDSTLKIQPAELGDSAVYLCASSLTFADRGHFNTGELFFGEGSRLTVL.

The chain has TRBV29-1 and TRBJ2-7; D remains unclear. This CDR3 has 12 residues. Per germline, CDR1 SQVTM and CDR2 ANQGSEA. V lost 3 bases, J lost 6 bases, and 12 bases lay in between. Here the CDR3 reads CSVDGLSAEQYF. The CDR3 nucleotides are TGCAGCGTTGACGGATTGTCAGCCGAGCAGTACTTC.

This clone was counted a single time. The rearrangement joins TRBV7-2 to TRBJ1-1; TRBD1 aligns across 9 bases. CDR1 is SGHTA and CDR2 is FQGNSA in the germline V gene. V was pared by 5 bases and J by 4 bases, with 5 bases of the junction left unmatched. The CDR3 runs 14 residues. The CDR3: CASSVQTGGTEAFF. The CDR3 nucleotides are TGTGCCAGCAGCGTACAGACAGGGGGCACTGAAGCTTTCTTT.

The CDR3 sequence: CASSLDTSGRVSYEQYF. The CDR3 DNA sequence: TGTGCCAGCAGCTTAGATACTAGCGGGAGGGTCTCCTACGAGCAGTACTTC. This chain uses TRBV7-8 with TRBJ2-7, with 13 positions matching TRBD2. CDR1 and CDR2 from the germline V gene are SGHVS and FQNEAQ. V lost 1 base to trimming and J lost 0 bases; unmatched junction nucleotides: 3. The CDR3 has 17 amino acids.

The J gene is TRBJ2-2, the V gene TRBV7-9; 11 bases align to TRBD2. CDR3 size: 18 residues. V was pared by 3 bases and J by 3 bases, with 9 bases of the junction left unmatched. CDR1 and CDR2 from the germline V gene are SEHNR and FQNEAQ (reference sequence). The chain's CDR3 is CASSFTSGSRLYTGELFF. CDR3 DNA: TGTGCCAGCAGCTTTACTAGCGGGAGTAGACTTTACACCGGGGAGCTGTTTTTT.

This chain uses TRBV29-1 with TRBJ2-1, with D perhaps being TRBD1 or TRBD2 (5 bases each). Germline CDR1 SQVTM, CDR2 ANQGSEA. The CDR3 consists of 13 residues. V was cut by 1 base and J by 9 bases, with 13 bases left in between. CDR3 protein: CSVEGGVRGEQFF. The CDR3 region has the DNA TGCAGCGTTGAAGGAGGGGTTCGGGGTGAGCAGTTCTTC.